These T cell receptor beta chains were read from a single sample in a study of blood T cell repertoires in COVID-19. The data were produced by immunoSEQ multiplex PCR, yet TCRdb's version contains in-frame clones alone and is incomplete. This sample carries fewer than 200,000 clones, 80% to 95% of them seen once, and the ten largest clones take about 5%. The sequenced sample consisted of peripheral blood. The receptors were sampled from a woman in her 50s with acute or convalescent COVID-19. Each CDR3 is given with its conserved first and last residue. D genes are given only for firm matches. Where a row states a size, it is once, few, many or the class of an expanded clone; other rows omit it.

TRBJ1-1,NA,NA,TRBV7-8,TGTGCCAGCAGCTTAGACCGGGGCACTGAAGCTTTCTTT,CASSLDRGTEAFF
TRBJ1-4,NA,TRBD1,TRBV12-3/TRBV12-4,TGTGCCAGCAGTATAGACAGGGGGAAAAAACTGTTTTTT,CASSIDRGKKLFF
TRBJ1-2,NA,TRBD1,TRBV15,TGTGCCACCAGCAGAGGGACAGGGGGTAACTATGGCTACACCTTC,CATSRGTGGNYGYTF
TRBJ1-5,NA,NA,TRBV4-2,TGTGCCAGCAGCCAAGAAGTACGACAGGTAAATAGCAATCAGCCCCAGCATTTT,CASSQEVRQVNSNQPQHF
TRBJ1-2,NA,TRBD1,TRBV30,TGTGCCTGGTACGCCGCAGGGACAGGGCATGGCTACACCTTC,CAWYAAGTGHGYTF
TRBJ2-7,once,TRBD2,TRBV28,TGTGCCAGCAGTGCGGGACTAAAGTTTTACGAGCAGTACTTC,CASSAGLKFYEQYF
TRBJ2-4,NA,TRBD1,TRBV28,TGTGCCAGCAGCCCATCTGGGCAGGGGGCGGCCAAAAACATTCAGTACTTC,CASSPSGQGAAKNIQYF
TRBJ2-2,once,NA,TRBV18,TGTGCCAGCTCACCAGGACAAAACACCGGGGAGCTGTTTTTT,CASSPGQNTGELFF
TRBJ1-1,NA,NA,TRBV14,TGTGCCAGCAGCCAAGATCGGCTAGCAAACACTGAAGCTTTCTTT,CASSQDRLANTEAFF
TRBJ1-6,NA,TRBD1,TRBV28,TGTGCCAGCGAGGAAGGAGGACAGGGGACACCCCTCCACTTT,CASEEGGQGTPLHF
TRBJ1-1,once,NA,TRBV3-1/TRBV3-2,TGTGCCAGCAGCCAGGAGTTGAACACTGAAGCTTTCTTT,CASSQELNTEAFF
TRBJ2-2,NA,NA,TRBV7-9,TGTGCCAGCAGCGCCCGACTGGACGGGGAGCTGTTTTTT,CASSARLDGELFF
TRBJ2-7,NA,TRBD2,TRBV3-1/TRBV3-2,TGTGCCAGCAGCCAAGGTGCGGGAGCATACGAGCAGTACTTC,CASSQGAGAYEQYF
TRBJ1-1,NA,NA,TRBV12-5,TGTGCTAGTGGTTTGGTACGCAAACAGGGCACTGAAGCTTTCTTT,CASGLVRKQGTEAFF
TRBJ1-5,NA,TRBD1,TRBV29-1,TGCAGCGTACAGGACAGGGCCAATCAGCCCCAGCATTTT,CSVQDRANQPQHF
TRBJ1-2,once,TRBD1,TRBV28,TGTGCCAGCAGTCCCTCCGGGACAGGCGGATATGGCTACACCTTC,CASSPSGTGGYGYTF
TRBJ2-1,NA,TRBD1,TRBV11-3,TGTGCCAGCAGCTTAAATCCGGGACAGGGTGACAATGAGCAGTTCTTC,CASSLNPGQGDNEQFF
TRBJ1-1,NA,NA,TRBV5-4,TGTGCCAGCAGCCCCCAAGGAGGACTAAACTCGAACACTGAAGCTTTCTTT,CASSPQGGLNSNTEAFF
TRBJ2-1,NA,TRBD2,TRBV19,TGTGCCAGTAGGGTAGCGGGAGGCTCCTACAATGAGCAGTTCTTC,CASRVAGGSYNEQFF
TRBJ2-3,NA,NA,TRBV10-3,TGTGCCATCAAATCGGGGGATACAGATACGCAGTATTTT,CAIKSGDTDTQYF
TRBJ2-2,NA,NA,TRBV12-3/TRBV12-4,TGTGCCAGCAGTTTATCAGGGGTCAGGGAGCTGTTTTTT,CASSLSGVRELFF
TRBJ2-5,NA,NA,TRBV28,TGTGCCAGCAGCCTCCCCCCCGGGAGAGAAGAGACCCAGTACTTC,CASSLPPGREETQYF
TRBJ2-2,NA,NA,TRBV9,TGTGCCAGCAGCGTAAGAGTACACACCGGGGAGCTGTTTTTT,CASSVRVHTGELFF
TRBJ1-5,NA,TRBD1,TRBV30,TGTGCCTGGAGTACCCTCGGGACAGGGGTTTATCAGCCCCAGCATTTT,CAWSTLGTGVYQPQHF
TRBJ1-2,NA,NA,TRBV5-1,TGCGCCAGCAGCCCGGACATTTATGGCTACACCTTC,CASSPDIYGYTF